This T cell receptor (beta chain) was obtained from a study of cytomegalovirus exposure and HLA in healthy donors. Study-wide findings and caveats: Published work reported that the classifier diagnosed cytomegalovirus status with high specificity and sensitivity. Altogether, 164 TCR beta chains were recorded as cytomegalovirus-associated.

The CDR3 has 15 residues. Germline V lookup: CDR1 MNHEY, CDR2 SVGAGI. The V and J ends lost 6 bases and 6 bases, in that order; junction bases with no gene match: 10. The repertoire was sequenced with immunoSEQ multiplex PCR; TCRdb's copy has only in-frame clones and lacks some. The top ten hold roughly 13% of the sample, which has 150,000 to 250,000 clones, more than 65% seen once. As for this clone: The antigen is not known.

This receptor was taken from a woman between 25 and 40 years old in good health and CMV-seropositive. The chain links TRBV6-5 to TRBJ1-1; 10 bases are a match to TRBD1. The sample taken for sequencing was PBMCs. The CDR3 sequence: CASSRGGQGNPEAFF. CDR3 in DNA: TGTGCCAGCAGCCGTGGGGGACAGGGGAATCCTGAAGCTTTCTTT.